Below are 29 T cell receptor beta chains sequenced from a single sample in a study of T cell responses to AZD1222 COVID-19 vaccine. The method was immunoSEQ multiplex PCR; TCRdb's version includes in-frame clones alone and lacks a portion of them. The data show over 150,000 clones, roughly 88% seen once. The sequences come from peripheral blood, collected 28 days after the second AZD1222 dose. These receptors came from an adult who received the AZD1222 COVID-19 vaccine.

The chain recombines TRBV19 with TRBJ2-7; 8 bases match TRBD1. The ends lost 5 bases at V and 4 bases at J; junction bases unmatched: 10. Germline V gives CDR1 LNHDA, CDR2 SQIVND (reference sequence). This CDR3 spans 15 amino acids. CDR3 loop: CASSQQGGSAYEQYF. DNA for the CDR3: TGTGCCAGTAGTCAACAGGGGGGATCGGCGTACGAGCAGTACTTC.

This clone was recorded once. The genes are TRBV9 and TRBJ1-2; D may be TRBD1 (5 bases). CDR1 and CDR2 (germline): SGDLS, YYNGEE. Deletions cut 6 bases from V and 2 bases from J, with 20 bases between. This CDR3 comprises 16 residues. CDR3 bases: TGTGCCAGCAACCCCATCGAGGGGAAGAGGAACTATGGCTACACCTTC. It codes for CASNPIEGKRNYGYTF.

This clone was counted between two and nine times. This chain uses TRBV27 with TRBJ1-4; D is uncertain. Germline lookup yields CDR1 MNHEY and CDR2 SMNVEV (reference sequence). Trimming removed 5 bases from V and 4 bases from J, with 23 bases in between. The CDR3 has 18 residues. CDR3 nucleotides: TGTGCCAGCAGTGGAGACACGTTGGGGAGGAATCTTAATGAAAAACTGTTTTTT. This sequence encodes CASSGDTLGRNLNEKLFF.

The gene calls are TRBV3-1 (or the pseudogene TRBV3-2) and TRBJ1-1, with D unclear. CDR3 length equals 14 residues. CDR1 LGHDT and CDR2 YNNKEL come from the germline V gene (reference sequence). V shed 0 bases and J shed 1 base, with 6 bases lying between them. The CDR3 region is CASSQETKNTEAFF. CDR3 nucleotides: TGTGCCAGCAGCCAAGAGACAAAGAACACTGAAGCTTTCTTT.

The chain uses TRBV20-1 and TRBJ2-4; TRBD1 matches 8 bases. Germline assignment: CDR1 DFQATT and CDR2 SNEGSKA (reference sequence). The CDR3 extends over 14 amino acids. Germline trimming cut 3 bases from V and 11 bases from J; bases unmatched to any gene: 12. The CDR3, as DNA: TGCAGTGCTAGTGACGGGACAGGCGTCTCCCTTCAGTACTTC. This sequence encodes CSASDGTGVSLQYF.

This sequence joins TRBV18 and TRBJ1-2; 9 bases map to TRBD1. Germline V CDR1 and CDR2: KGHSH, LQKENI. The CDR3 length is 14 residues. Trimming at V came to 3 bases and at J to 3 bases, leaving 2 bases not matched to a gene. CDR3 bases: TGTGCCAGCTCACCCCGGGACAGGGACTATGGCTACACCTTC. Translation gives CASSPRDRDYGYTF.

The chain employs TRBV3-1 (or the pseudogene TRBV3-2) and TRBJ1-6; possibly TRBD1 for D (5 bases). Between the trimmed V and J ends, which lost 1 base and 11 bases, there was a span of 15 bases. The CDR3 contains 15 residues. The V gene's germline CDR1 is LGHDT and CDR2 YNNKEL (reference sequence). CDR3 protein: CASSQGRGGVAPLHF. The CDR3 nucleotides read TGTGCCAGCAGCCAAGGCCGGGGGGGAGTGGCACCCCTCCACTTT.

J is TRBJ2-7 and V is TRBV30; a weak D match, TRBD1 (6 bases). The germline V and J ends were trimmed by 7 bases and 3 bases, with 16 bases remaining between them. CDR3 length: 13 residues. Germline CDR1 GTSNPN, CDR2 SVGIG (reference sequence). The CDR3 sequence is CAYTQGLLYEQYF. CDR3 nucleotides: TGTGCCTATACACAGGGTCTACTCTACGAGCAGTACTTC.

This clone was observed a few times. The rearrangement joins TRBV28 to TRBJ1-2; D unresolved. Trimming took off 6 bases at V and 0 bases at J, with 5 bases between the two ends. This CDR3 is built from 12 residues. The germline V gene has CDR1 MDHEN and CDR2 SYDVKM. This CDR3 is CASRPPNYGYTF. CDR3 sequence (DNA): TGTGCCAGCAGGCCCCCTAACTATGGCTACACCTTC.

This rearrangement joins TRBV30 to TRBJ2-7, with 8 bases lining up with TRBD1. This CDR3 region has 14 residues. V was clipped by 5 bases and J by 4 bases; unmatched bases: 10. Germline V CDR1 and CDR2: GTSNPN, SVGIG (reference sequence). CDR3 sequence: CAWGTGQGIYEQYF. The CDR3 DNA is TGTGCCTGGGGGACAGGACAGGGAATATACGAGCAGTACTTC.

This chain links TRBV6-1 with TRBJ1-3, with D hard to call. The V end was cut by 1 base, the J end by 0 bases, with 10 bases between. This CDR3 is built from 16 residues. Germline V gene sequence: CDR1 MNHNS, CDR2 SASEGT. CDR3 bases: TGTGCCAGCAGTGAAGTGATAGGTAACTCTGGAAACACCATATATTTT. It yields the protein CASSEVIGNSGNTIYF.

The J gene is TRBJ1-2, the V gene TRBV25-1; D might be TRBD1 (5 bases). CDR3 size: 14 residues. CDR1 and CDR2 (germline): MGHDK, SYGVNS. V was cut by 3 bases and J by 5 bases, with 13 bases left in between. CDR3: CASSDHPDSYGYTF. For the CDR3, the DNA is TGTGCCAGCAGTGATCATCCCGACAGTTATGGCTACACCTTC.

The rearrangement joins TRBV7-3 to TRBJ2-1, with TRBD1 identical over 7 bases. V dropped 2 bases and J dropped 6; count of bases not matched to a gene: 7. Germline assignment: CDR1 SGHTA and CDR2 FQGTGA. This CDR3 contains 15 residues. In nucleotides, the CDR3 is TGTGCCAGCAGCTTAGAACAGGGGTCGCGCAATGAGCAGTTCTTC. Its translation: CASSLEQGSRNEQFF.

The rearrangement links TRBV23-1 to TRBJ1-5; D remains unclear. TRBV23-1 is identified as an open reading frame with a role that is uncertain. CDR3 length: 22 amino acids. V was clipped by 0 bases and J by 2 bases, with 29 bases between them. CDR3 in amino acids: CASSQSGPGNQPQHTGNQPQHF. The CDR3 DNA sequence: TGCGCCAGCAGTCAATCAGGGCCAGGCAATCAGCCCCAGCATACTGGCAATCAGCCCCAGCATTTT.

The V gene is TRBV5-1, the J gene TRBJ1-1; tentative D call: TRBD1 (5 bases). CDR1 is SGHRS, CDR2 YFSETQ, per germline. V lost 1 base, J lost 3 bases, and 22 bases lay in between. The CDR3 loop spans 18 amino acids. In DNA, the CDR3 is TGCGCCAGCAGCTTGAGATTGGCAGCAGGGCTGGGGGACACTGAAGCTTTCTTT. It specifies CASSLRLAAGLGDTEAFF.

This chain joins TRBV7-3 and TRBJ2-2; D is perhaps TRBD1 or TRBD2 (5 bases each). The germline V gene encodes CDR1 SGHTA and CDR2 FQGTGA. The V gene lost 5 bases and the J gene lost 4 bases, with 11 bases spanning the gap. This CDR3 spans 14 amino acids. CDR3 bases: TGTGCCAGCAGCCGGGACGTTGGCACCGGGGAGCTGTTTTTT. It translates to CASSRDVGTGELFF.

The V and J genes are TRBV27 and TRBJ1-5; 11 bases align to TRBD1. In germline, CDR1 is MNHEY, CDR2 SMNVEV (reference sequence). This CDR3 comprises 15 residues. J lost 4 bases, V lost 8 bases, and 7 bases had no gene match. The CDR3 spells CASSRGTGGNQPQHF. The CDR3 nucleotides are TGTGCCAGCTCCCGGGGGACAGGGGGGAATCAGCCCCAGCATTTT.

The CDR3 DNA sequence: TGCAGCGTGGGGATAGGACAGGGCCGCACAGATACGCAGTATTTT. Translation: CSVGIGQGRTDTQYF. V gene TRBV29-1 combines with J gene TRBJ2-3; 8 bases align to TRBD1. The trim removed 6 bases at V and 1 base at J, leaving 9 bases unmatched. CDR1 and CDR2 (germline): SQVTM, ANQGSEA. There are 15 residues in the CDR3.

This chain uses TRBV12-3 or TRBV12-4 with TRBJ2-7; unclear D gene. This CDR3 has 12 residues. V lost 5 bases to trimming and J lost 7 bases, with 12 bases between them. CDR3 nucleotides: TGTGCCAGCAGTCTCCCCCCCCGGGAGCAGTACTTC. This sequence encodes CASSLPPREQYF.

This chain joins TRBV6-5 and TRBJ2-1; 10 bases agree with TRBD2. CDR1 and CDR2 (germline): MNHEY, SVGAGI. This CDR3 has 15 residues. After removal of 2 bases from V and 6 bases from J, the junction contained 4 bases not matched to a gene. The CDR3 loop reads CASSYRGLAVNEQFF. The CDR3 DNA reads TGTGCCAGCAGTTACCGTGGACTAGCGGTCAATGAGCAGTTCTTC.

This clone was counted a single time. This sequence joins TRBV19 and TRBJ1-5; D ambiguous. CDR1 is LNHDA, CDR2 SQIVND, per germline (reference sequence). The CDR3 is made up of 15 amino acids. Trimming stripped 3 bases from V and 4 bases from J, with 13 bases between. The DNA for the CDR3 is TGTGCCAGTAGTATTTCCGTCGGAGGAAATCAGCCCCAGCATTTT. Encoded protein: CASSISVGGNQPQHF.

The chain carries TRBV10-3 and TRBJ1-1; TRBD1 matches at 7 bases. The germline V gene encodes CDR1 ENHRY and CDR2 SYGVKD. The CDR3 is 14 residues long. The DNA for the CDR3 is TGTAAATCCCGGACAGGAGATATGAACACTGAAGCTTTCTTT. It codes for CKSRTGDMNTEAFF.

V is TRBV29-1 and J is TRBJ2-2; tentatively, D is TRBD1 or TRBD2 (5 bases each). The CDR3 contains 16 residues. The V end lost 1 base, the J end lost 0 bases, and 12 bases lay between the germline ends. CDR1 and CDR2 (germline): SQVTM, ANQGSEA. CDR3 DNA: TGCAGCGTTGAAGTTGGGGCGGACTCGAACACCGGGGAGCTGTTTTTT. Amino acid sequence: CSVEVGADSNTGELFF.

J is TRBJ2-2 and V is TRBV9; D is perhaps TRBD1 (6 bases). The CDR3 has 14 amino acids. V was trimmed by 4 bases and J by 7 bases, leaving 14 bases between them. CDR1 SGDLS and CDR2 YYNGEE come from the germline V gene. The CDR3 region has the DNA TGTGCCAGCAGCCATCGCGCCAGGGGCGGGGAGCTGTTTTTT. Encoded protein: CASSHRARGGELFF. The full variable domain, its missing parts supplied by reference TRBV9 and TRBJ2-2, is DSGVTQTPKHLITATGQRVTLRCSPRSGDLSVYWYQQSLDQGLQFLIQYYNGEERAKGNILERFSAQQFPDLHSELNLSSLELGDSALYFCASSHRARGGELFFGEGSRLTVL.

The V call is TRBV5-1, the J call TRBJ2-5; TRBD2 matches at 14 bases. CDR1 and CDR2 (germline): SGHRS, YFSETQ. The junction had 13 bases not matched to a gene; V was cut back by 4 bases and J by 5 bases. This CDR3 comprises 18 residues. Here the CDR3 DNA reads TGCGCCAGCAGCCCATGGACTAGCGGGGGGTCCATCCCGGAGACCCAGTACTTC. Translating it yields CASSPWTSGGSIPETQYF.

As DNA, the CDR3 is TGTGCCTGGAGTAGCAGCACTGAAGCTTTCTTT. It specifies CAWSSSTEAFF. The chain carries TRBV30 and TRBJ1-1; D ambiguous. Germline loops: CDR1 GTSNPN, CDR2 SVGIG (reference sequence). The CDR3 has 11 amino acids. The V gene lost 2 bases and the J gene lost 4 bases, with 5 bases spanning the gap. Using reference TRBV30 and TRBJ1-1 for the parts outside the CDR3, the full variable domain is SQTIHQWPATLVQPVGSPLSLECTVEGTSNPNLYWYRQAAGRGLQLLFYSVGIGQISSEVPQNLSASRPQDRQFILSSKKLLLSDSGFYLCAWSSSTEAFFGQGTRLTVV.

The chain uses TRBV11-1 and TRBJ1-6; D is unclear. With 1 base removed from V and 7 bases from J, the gap between germline ends came to 11 bases. The CDR3 has 15 amino acids. Germline V gives CDR1 SGHAT, CDR2 FQDESV (reference sequence). The CDR3 protein is CASSLVRARNSPLHF. CDR3 in DNA: TGTGCCAGCAGCTTAGTACGGGCTAGGAATTCACCCCTCCACTTT.

The V and J genes are TRBV6-1 and TRBJ2-7; no reliable D call. Looked up from germline, CDR1 is MNHNS and CDR2 is SASEGT. The CDR3 spans 15 residues. Trimming stripped 5 bases from V and 6 bases from J, with 20 bases between. The CDR3 loop is CASSPSPVGISEQYF. For the CDR3, the DNA is TGTGCCAGCAGTCCATCACCGGTGGGGATCAGCGAGCAGTACTTC.

This rearrangement joins TRBV28 to TRBJ2-2; D is unresolved. CDR3 length equals 15 residues. Germline values: CDR1 MDHEN, CDR2 SYDVKM. The V end lost 3 bases, the J end lost 1 base, and 9 bases lay between the germline ends. The CDR3 region has the DNA TGTGCCAGCAGTTTCTACGCAGGGAACACCGGGGAGCTGTTTTTT. This translates into CASSFYAGNTGELFF.